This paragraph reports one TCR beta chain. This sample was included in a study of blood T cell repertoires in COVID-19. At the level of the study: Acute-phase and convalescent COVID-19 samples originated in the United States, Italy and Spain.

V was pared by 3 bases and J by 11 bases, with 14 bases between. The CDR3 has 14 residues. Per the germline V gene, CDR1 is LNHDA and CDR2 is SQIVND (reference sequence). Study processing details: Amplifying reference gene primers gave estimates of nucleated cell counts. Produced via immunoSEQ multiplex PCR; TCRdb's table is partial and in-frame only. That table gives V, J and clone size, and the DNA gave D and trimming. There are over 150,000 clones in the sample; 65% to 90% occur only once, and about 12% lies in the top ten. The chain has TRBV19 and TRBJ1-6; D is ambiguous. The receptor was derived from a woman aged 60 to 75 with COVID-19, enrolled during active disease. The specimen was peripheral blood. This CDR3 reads CASSITWEKTPLHF. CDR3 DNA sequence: TGTGCCAGTAGTATCACTTGGGAGAAGACACCCCTCCACTTT.